These 30 T cell receptor beta chains originate from one sample sequenced in a study of T-cell reconstitution after alpha-beta-depleted transplantation in children (dated by TCRdb to 2016 to 2017). Library method: PCR. The sequencing machine was an Illumina HiSeq 2500. TCR libraries were prepared with molecular barcoding, using unique molecular identifiers to normalize TCRbeta repertoire quantification. TCRdb reran the public reads through fastp at Q25 and MiXCR, keeping productive beta chains. Entries are consolidated by CDR3 protein sequence, retaining the most common genes and DNA. The sample includes fewer than 750,000 distinct CDR3 sequences, with approximately 22% observed a single time. Together, the top ten hold 11% to 15% of the sample. The treatment or condition label corresponds to: allogeneic hematopoietic cell transplantation with graft depleted of TCRalphabeta T cells and CD19 B cells.

Sequencing used PBMCs, mostly from graft donor cells, obtained 360 days after TCRalphabeta/CD19-depleted stem cell transplant. These receptor sequences come from a boy in the first two years of life who had a stem cell transplant for acute myeloid leukemia, so the T cells may come from the graft donor.

This clonotype has a count of ten or more. J is TRBJ2-1 and V is TRBV29-1; D possibly matches TRBD1 or TRBD2 (5 bases each). CDR1 is SQVTM and CDR2 is ANQGSEA in the germline V gene. The CDR3 loop spans 13 amino acids. Trimming cost V 2 bases and J 7 bases, with 12 bases left between them. As DNA, the CDR3 is TGCAGCGTTGAATCGGCTGGGGGAAATGAGCAGTTCTTC. Translated: CSVESAGGNEQFF.

Many counts were recorded for this clonotype. This chain connects TRBV20-1 to TRBJ2-7; unclear D gene. The V gene lost 3 bases and the J gene lost 3 bases, with 9 bases spanning the gap. The length of the CDR3 is 12 residues. In germline, CDR1 is DFQATT, CDR2 SNEGSKA (reference sequence). The CDR3 spells CSASNSGYEQYF. DNA for the CDR3: TGCAGTGCTAGTAACAGTGGCTACGAGCAGTACTTC.

The table lists this clonotype with many counts. The V gene is TRBV5-1, the J gene TRBJ2-4, with D possibly being TRBD2 (6 bases). In germline, CDR1 is SGHRS, CDR2 YFSETQ. Between the trimmed V and J ends, which lost 0 bases and 5 bases, there was a span of 9 bases. The CDR3 consists of 14 residues. The CDR3 loop is CASSLAGGENIQYF. The CDR3 DNA is TGCGCCAGCAGCTTGGCGGGCGGGGAAAACATTCAGTACTTC.

The V and J genes are TRBV20-1 and TRBJ1-1; perhaps TRBD1 as D (5 bases). Trimming left V 0 bases short and J 2 bases short, with 19 bases between. The V gene's germline CDR1 is DFQATT and CDR2 SNEGSKA (reference sequence). This CDR3 has 17 residues. The chain's CDR3 is CSARDPTGAGSNTEAFF. In DNA form, the CDR3 reads TGCAGTGCTAGAGATCCGACCGGGGCGGGCAGTAACACTGAAGCTTTCTTT.

This clonotype has more than one count but fewer than ten. The chain combines TRBV29-1 with TRBJ2-7; D is unclear. Germline CDR1 and CDR2: SQVTM and ANQGSEA. V was cut by 5 bases and J by 0 bases, with 8 bases left in between. The CDR3 length is 12 residues. In DNA form, the CDR3 reads TGCAGCGTTAAGACGGACTCCTACGAGCAGTACTTC. Translated, it gives CSVKTDSYEQYF.

The rearrangement uses TRBV27 and TRBJ2-7; 9 nucleotides match TRBD1. In germline, CDR1 is MNHEY, CDR2 SMNVEV (reference sequence). V lost 2 bases to trimming and J lost 3 bases; unmatched junction nucleotides: 5. This CDR3 region has 15 residues. CDR3 nucleotides: TGTGCCAGCAGTTTACCACCGGGACAGGGCTACGAGCAGTACTTC. This translates into CASSLPPGQGYEQYF.

The chain has TRBV15 and TRBJ2-1; unclear D gene. Trimming cost V 1 base and J 16 bases, with 17 bases left between them. Germline lookup yields CDR1 LNHNV and CDR2 YYDKDF (reference sequence). The CDR3 has 13 residues. The CDR3 bases are TGTGCCACCAGCAGAGCGCACGAGACAAGTGCTTTCTTC. This encodes CATSRAHETSAFF. The full variable domain, in which reference TRBV15 and TRBJ2-1 provide the parts outside the CDR3, is DAMVIQNPRYQVTQFGKPVTLSCSQTLNHNVMYWYQQKSSQAPKLLFHYYDKDFNNEADTPDNFQSRRPNTSFCFLDIRSPGLGDTAMYLCATSRAHETSAFFGPGTRLTVL.

This clonotype was detected many times. The chain recombines TRBV7-9 with TRBJ2-5; TRBD2 is a possible D gene (6 bases). Germline V gene sequence: CDR1 SEHNR, CDR2 FQNEAQ (reference sequence). The CDR3 totals 14 residues. Trimming took off 5 bases at V and 0 bases at J, with 10 bases between the two ends. For the CDR3, the DNA is TGTGCCAGCAGCCTAACTAGCAACCAAGAGACCCAGTACTTC. Translation gives CASSLTSNQETQYF.

In its sample, this clonotype was seen many times. This chain joins TRBV20-1 and TRBJ1-4; the D gene is possibly TRBD1 (5 bases). V dropped 3 bases and J dropped 0 bases, with 14 bases sitting between them. Per germline, CDR1 DFQATT and CDR2 SNEGSKA (reference sequence). This CDR3 is built from 16 residues. The CDR3 DNA follows: TGCAGTGCTAGCTCGGGGCCCGTTGCAACTAATGAAAAACTGTTTTTT. Translating it yields CSASSGPVATNEKLFF.

This clonotype was counted a single time. The DNA of the CDR3 is TGTGCCAGCAGCCGGAGGCCAGGGAAGAACACCGGGGAGCTGTTTTTT. It codes for CASSRRPGKNTGELFF. The V gene is TRBV9, the J gene TRBJ2-2, with D perhaps assigned TRBD1 or TRBD2 (5 bases each). The CDR3 has 16 amino acids. V lost 4 bases and J 1 base, leaving 14 bases between the germline ends. Germline V gene data show CDR1 as SGDLS and CDR2 as YYNGEE.

This chain uses TRBV7-2 with TRBJ2-2; D is perhaps TRBD1 or TRBD2 (7 bases each). Trimming took off 4 bases at V and 7 bases at J, with 16 bases between the two ends. The germline V gene has CDR1 SGHTA and CDR2 FQGNSA. The CDR3 extends over 15 amino acids. Here the CDR3 reads CASSYQTGRVGELFF. The CDR3 DNA sequence: TGTGCCAGCAGCTACCAGACAGGGAGGGTCGGGGAGCTGTTTTTT.

The chain recombines TRBV6-5 with TRBJ2-7; 8 bases agree with TRBD2. CDR1 MNHEY and CDR2 SVGAGI come from the germline V gene. V shed 0 bases and J 4 bases; nucleotides not matched to a gene: 5. The CDR3 is 15 residues long. The CDR3, as DNA: TGTGCCAGCAGTTACTCGATAATAGCGGGGTACGAGCAGTACGTC. Amino acids: CASSYSIIAGYEQYV.

This clonotype was seen ten or more times. This sequence joins TRBV15 and TRBJ2-5; the D is unclear. The germline CDR1 and CDR2 sequences are LNHNV and YYDKDF (reference sequence). The V end lost 3 bases, the J end lost 3 bases, and 2 bases lay between the germline ends. The CDR3 loop spans 11 amino acids. CDR3 protein: CATSSEETQYF. The CDR3 bases are TGTGCCACCAGCAGTGAAGAGACCCAGTACTTC.

The gene calls are TRBV20-1 and TRBJ2-7; D remains unclear. The V and J ends lost 5 bases and 4 bases respectively, with 9 bases between them. Germline V CDR1 and CDR2: DFQATT, SNEGSKA (reference sequence). The CDR3 is 11 residues long. The CDR3 spells CSALDPYEQYV. CDR3 DNA sequence: TGCAGTGCTTTGGACCCATACGAGCAGTACGTC.

This clonotype showed up many times. The chain uses TRBV18 and TRBJ1-2; D remains ambiguous. V was pared by 3 bases and J by 2 bases, with 10 bases between. The length of the CDR3 is 14 residues. In germline, CDR1 is KGHSH, CDR2 LQKENI. CDR3 coding DNA: TGTGCCAGCTCACCGTCGAGGGAGAACTATGGCTACACCTTC. Translation gives CASSPSRENYGYTF.

This clonotype was counted between two and nine times. The rearrangement links TRBV12-3 or TRBV12-4 to TRBJ2-5; TRBD2 agrees at 10 bases. V lost 2 bases, J lost 5 bases, and 5 bases stayed unmatched. The CDR3 is 15 residues long. The CDR3 region is CASSLLPAGGETQYF. DNA of the CDR3: TGTGCCAGCAGTTTACTACCAGCGGGGGGGGAGACCCAGTACTTC.

Ten or more counts support this clonotype. CDR3 sequence reads: CASSQDAGGGYGYTF. CDR3 sequence (DNA): TGTGCCAGCAGCCAAGATGCAGGGGGCGGCTATGGCTACACCTTC. The chain employs TRBV4-2 and TRBJ1-2; 8 nucleotides match TRBD1. The CDR3 sequence is 15 residues long. CDR1 and CDR2 from the germline V gene are LGHNA and YNFKEQ. V dropped 0 bases and J dropped 4; count of bases not matched to a gene: 4.

This clonotype has at least ten counts. V is TRBV12-3 or TRBV12-4 and J is TRBJ1-2, with D perhaps TRBD1 (6 bases). The CDR3 loop spans 13 amino acids. Trimming cost V 7 bases and J 2 bases, with 11 bases left between them. The CDR3 DNA reads as TGTGCCAGCACTACAGGGAGGAACTATGGCTACACCTTC. Its protein is CASTTGRNYGYTF.

The V gene is TRBV10-3, the J gene TRBJ2-7, with D perhaps TRBD2 (6 bases). Germline loops: CDR1 ENHRY, CDR2 SYGVKD. Trimming took off 5 bases at V and 7 bases at J, with 12 bases between the two ends. The CDR3 has 12 amino acids. In DNA, the CDR3 is TGTGCCATCAGTCGCAAGGAGGGGGAGCAGTACGTC. Protein: CAISRKEGEQYV.

The genes are TRBV2 and TRBJ2-7, with D unclear. Germline CDR1 and CDR2: SNHLY and FYNNEI. The CDR3 has 12 residues. V lost 3 bases to trimming and J lost 0 bases, with 3 bases between them. The CDR3 loop reads CASSENSYEQYV. DNA for the CDR3: TGTGCCAGCAGTGAGAACTCCTACGAGCAGTACGTC.

The chain uses TRBV5-1 and TRBJ2-1; D is possibly TRBD2 (6 bases). Trimming removed 3 bases at V and 5 bases at J, with 15 bases between. The germline V gene encodes CDR1 SGHRS and CDR2 YFSETQ. The CDR3 consists of 15 residues. The DNA of the CDR3 is TGCGCCAGCAGCTGGGCCGGGACTCCCAACAATGAGCAGTTCTTC. This sequence encodes CASSWAGTPNNEQFF.

There are a few counts of this clonotype. The V gene is TRBV20-1, the J gene TRBJ2-3; 10 nucleotides align to TRBD2. Germline trimming cut 6 bases from V and 5 bases from J; bases unmatched to any gene: 8. CDR1 is DFQATT and CDR2 is SNEGSKA in the germline V gene (reference sequence). This CDR3 has 14 residues. CDR3 nucleotide sequence: TGCAGTGCGGGAGCGGGGGGGCCGGTAGATACGCAGTATTTT. The encoded protein is CSAGAGGPVDTQYF.

The chain employs TRBV11-1 and TRBJ2-4, with TRBD2 identical over 10 bases. The length of the CDR3 is 19 residues. The J segment lost 1 base and the V segment lost 4 bases, leaving 13 bases of the junction unmatched. CDR1 and CDR2 (germline): SGHAT, FQDESV (reference sequence). The CDR3 loop reads CASSSISGGARLAKNIQYF. For the CDR3, the DNA is TGTGCCAGCAGCTCCATAAGCGGGGGGGCCCGGTTGGCCAAAAACATTCAGTACTTC. The variable domain in full, with the rest retrieved from reference TRBV11-1 and TRBJ2-4, is EAEVAQSPRYKITEKSQAVAFWCDPISGHATLYWYRQILGQGPELLVQFQDESVVDDSQLPKDRFSAERLKGVDSTLKIQPAELGDSAMYLCASSSISGGARLAKNIQYFGAGTRLSVL.

This clonotype showed up just a few times. V gene TRBV6-1 combines with J gene TRBJ1-3; no clear D. CDR1 is MNHNS and CDR2 is SASEGT in the germline V gene. The CDR3 consists of 14 residues. Trimming left V 6 bases short and J 1 base short, with 10 bases between. CDR3 in amino acids: CASRKPASGNTIYF. The DNA of the CDR3 is TGTGCCAGCAGGAAACCAGCATCTGGAAACACCATATATTTT.

The genes are TRBV12-3 or TRBV12-4 and TRBJ2-1; a possible D gene is TRBD2 (5 bases). This CDR3 comprises 13 residues. The germline V and J ends were trimmed by 3 bases and 7 bases, with 10 bases remaining between them. CDR3 in DNA: TGTGCCAGCAGTTTGGGGAGTAAGAATGAGCAGTTCTTC. This sequence encodes CASSLGSKNEQFF.

V gene TRBV9 combines with J gene TRBJ2-2, with a possible D match to TRBD1 (6 bases). Germline V gene sequence: CDR1 SGDLS, CDR2 YYNGEE. Trimming shortened V by 1 base and J by 1 base, and 8 bases separated the two germline ends. The CDR3 covers 15 residues. CDR3 amino acids: CASSVPDRNTGELFF. In DNA form, the CDR3 reads TGTGCCAGCAGCGTACCGGACAGGAACACCGGGGAGCTGTTTTTT.

This clonotype was picked up many times. V is TRBV20-1 and J is TRBJ2-1, with D hard to call. Trimming took 5 bases from V and 8 from J, leaving 10 bases between them. This CDR3 region has 11 residues. Germline CDR1 DFQATT, CDR2 SNEGSKA (reference sequence). As DNA, the CDR3 is TGCAGTGCTCCTCAGTGGGATGAGCAGTTCTTC. It specifies CSAPQWDEQFF.

The chain links TRBV25-1 to TRBJ2-7, with 12 bases lining up with TRBD2. CDR3 length: 15 residues. The germline V gene encodes CDR1 MGHDK and CDR2 SYGVNS. V trimming: 6 bases; J trimming: 3 bases; junction bases outside the gene matches: 6. The CDR3 loop reads CASSPQLAGGYEQYF. DNA of the CDR3: TGTGCCAGCAGCCCCCAACTAGCGGGGGGCTACGAGCAGTACTTC.

The chain employs TRBV12-3 or TRBV12-4 and TRBJ1-5; D not certain. V shed 5 bases and J shed 9 bases, with 11 bases lying between them. There are 12 residues in the CDR3. CDR3 amino acids: CASSLPGRPQHF. CDR3 sequence (DNA): TGTGCCAGCAGTCTCCCCGGTCGGCCCCAGCATTTT.

This clonotype was seen a few times. The V call is TRBV20-1, the J call TRBJ2-1; 7 bases are shared with TRBD1. Unmatched junction bases numbered 4, after V lost 6 bases and J lost 5 bases. This CDR3 region has 12 residues. From germline, CDR1 is DFQATT and CDR2 SNEGSKA (reference sequence). The chain's CDR3 is CSALQGDNEQFF. CDR3 bases: TGCAGTGCCCTCCAGGGGGACAATGAGCAGTTCTTC.